A single sample is the source of the 10 T cell receptor beta chains below, sequenced in a study of patients and donors after allogeneic stem cell transplantation. MiXCR, run by TCRdb on the RT-PCR reads, gives a single entry per CDR3 protein. The sample includes tens of thousands of distinct CDR3 sequences, 25% to 40% of them seen just once. The sequencing input was blood, either unsorted or a sorted T cell fraction (not recorded which). These receptors were taken from a human donor who was either an allogeneic HSCT recipient or a stem cell or donor lymphocyte infusion donor (not recorded which). It is not recorded whose cells these are; they may come from a transplant donor.

This clonotype was counted a few times. The rearrangement uses TRBV12-3 or TRBV12-4 and TRBJ2-5; no firm D call. This CDR3 is built from 13 residues. The V end was cut by 6 bases, the J end by 1 base, with 9 bases between. The CDR3 reads CASSPGLQETQYF. The CDR3 region has the DNA TGTGCCAGCAGCCCGGGCCTCCAAGAGACCCAGTACTTC.

This chain joins TRBV12-3 or TRBV12-4 and TRBJ1-5; D gene ambiguous. V lost 6 bases to trimming and J lost 6 bases, with 9 bases between them. CDR3 length equals 12 residues. As DNA, the CDR3 is TGTGCCAGCAGAGATACGGGTCAGCCCCAGCATTTT. Translated: CASRDTGQPQHF.

The gene calls are TRBV9 and TRBJ1-3; D is perhaps TRBD1 (6 bases). V shed 0 bases and J shed 0 bases, with 13 bases lying between them. This CDR3 is built from 17 residues. CDR1 is SGDLS, CDR2 YYNGEE, per germline. The CDR3 reads CASSVAGDILSGNTIYF. The CDR3, as DNA: TGTGCCAGCAGCGTAGCTGGGGACATTCTCTCTGGAAACACCATATATTTT.

This clonotype appeared a few times. The rearrangement links TRBV20-1 to TRBJ1-6; a weak D match, TRBD1 (5 bases). V lost 4 bases and J lost 4, with 8 bases in between. The CDR3 spans 13 residues. Germline loops: CDR1 DFQATT, CDR2 SNEGSKA (reference sequence). The CDR3 region has the DNA TGCAGTGCTACTGGACATTATAATTCACCCCTCCACTTT. Its protein product is CSATGHYNSPLHF.

The J gene is TRBJ2-7, the V gene TRBV7-9, with D perhaps being TRBD1 or TRBD2 (6 bases each). Germline V gene sequence: CDR1 SEHNR, CDR2 FQNEAQ (reference sequence). The CDR3 length is 20 residues. The V end was cut by 5 bases, the J end by 2 bases, with 31 bases between. The CDR3: CASSPSKGGVSQAPTYEQYF. The CDR3 DNA is TGTGCCAGCAGCCCCTCCAAGGGGGGTGTTTCACAGGCCCCAACCTACGAGCAGTACTTC. The whole variable domain, filled in from reference TRBV7-9 and TRBJ2-7, reads DTGVSQNPRHKITKRGQNVTFRCDPISEHNRLYWYRQTLGQGPEFLTYFQNEAQLEKSRLLSDRFSAERPKGSFSTLEIQRTEQGDSAMYLCASSPSKGGVSQAPTYEQYFGPGTRLTVT.

The chain links TRBV7-2 to TRBJ1-2; a possible D gene is TRBD1 (5 bases). This CDR3 is 14 amino acids long. Germline V gene data show CDR1 as SGHTA and CDR2 as FQGNSA. V was pared by 5 bases and J by 3 bases, with 13 bases between. CDR3 sequence: CASSLYWGDYGYTF. CDR3 bases: TGTGCCAGCAGCCTTTATTGGGGGGACTATGGCTACACCTTC.

This chain links TRBV4-3 with TRBJ2-3; no definite D call. CDR1 and CDR2 from the germline V gene are LGHNA and YSLEER. V lost 0 bases and J lost 4, with 11 bases in between. The CDR3 spans 15 residues. The CDR3 coding sequence is TGCGCCAGCAGCCAAGAGGGAAACAGCGCAGATACGCAGTATTTT. Its protein product is CASSQEGNSADTQYF.

This clonotype was observed at least ten times. The chain recombines TRBV6-2 or TRBV6-3 with TRBJ1-2; no definite D call. The CDR3 runs to 13 residues. V lost 5 bases to trimming and J lost 4 bases, with 11 bases between them. CDR1 MNHEY and CDR2 SVGEGT come from the germline V gene. The CDR3 here is CASSTAGLYGYTF. CDR3 in DNA: TGTGCCAGCAGTACCGCAGGACTCTATGGCTACACCTTC.

The genes are TRBV7-8 and TRBJ2-4; 9 positions match TRBD2. This CDR3 comprises 16 residues. Germline V gene data show CDR1 as SGHVS and CDR2 as FQNEAQ. V lost 5 bases to trimming and J lost 1 base; unmatched junction nucleotides: 6. The CDR3 region has the DNA TGTGCCAGCAGCCCAGGACTAGCGATGGCCAAAAACATTCAGTACTTC. Its protein is CASSPGLAMAKNIQYF.

Only a few counts were recorded for this clonotype. At one of its ends the junction is not consistent with the germline gene, which may arise from a read error. The CDR3 reads CASSLRGLEASF. CDR3 nucleotides: TGTGCCAGCAGTTTACGTGGCCTTGAAGCTTCCTTT. The V gene is TRBV12-3 or TRBV12-4, the J gene TRBJ1-1, with D unresolved. The CDR3 spans 12 residues.